One and the same sample provided the 13 T cell receptor beta chains below, sequenced in a study of control samples from healthy donors and cancer patients. TCRdb's copy holds only in-frame clones and misses some; the assay was immunoSEQ multiplex PCR. The sample shows 20,000 to 30,000 clones, approximately 91% of them seen only once. Sequences were obtained from PBMCs. These receptors were obtained from a man aged 50-59 years with lung cancer.

This chain joins TRBV4-1 and TRBJ1-1; 10 bases map to TRBD1. Germline lookup yields CDR1 MGHRA and CDR2 YSYEKL. V lost 2 bases to trimming and J lost 4 bases; unmatched junction nucleotides: 4. The CDR3 is 15 amino acids. The CDR3 protein is CASSQWTGGFTEAFF. DNA for the CDR3: TGCGCCAGCAGCCAATGGACAGGGGGATTCACTGAAGCTTTCTTT.

The rearrangement links TRBV27 to TRBJ1-5; D is unresolved. CDR3 size: 14 residues. The V end was cut by 5 bases, the J end by 6 bases, with 14 bases between. Germline V gene lookup returns CDR1 MNHEY and CDR2 SMNVEV (reference sequence). CDR3 sequence (DNA): TGTGCCAGCAGTGAACAAACCGGGATTCAGCCCCAGCATTTT. This encodes CASSEQTGIQPQHF.

CDR3 DNA sequence: TGTGCCAGCAGTTACTCTCCGACAGGGGTTGGTGAAAAACTGTTTTTT. Its protein is CASSYSPTGVGEKLFF. The V call is TRBV6-5, the J call TRBJ1-4; 8 bases are shared with TRBD1. This CDR3 has 16 amino acids. After removal of 0 bases from V and 7 bases from J, the junction contained 7 bases not matched to a gene. Germline values: CDR1 MNHEY, CDR2 SVGAGI.

The chain recombines TRBV7-2 with TRBJ2-1; the D is unclear. The CDR3 is 12 amino acids. CDR1 is SGHTA and CDR2 is FQGNSA in the germline V gene. Trimming removed 5 bases at V and 6 bases at J, with 8 bases between. The CDR3: CASSPRFNEQFF. The CDR3 nucleotides are TGTGCCAGCAGCCCTCGGTTCAATGAGCAGTTCTTC.

The rearrangement joins TRBV6-5 to TRBJ2-7, with 8 bases matching TRBD1. The CDR3 is 13 amino acids. Germline V gene sequence: CDR1 MNHEY, CDR2 SVGAGI. The V and J ends lost 6 bases and 5 bases, in that order; junction bases with no gene match: 6. DNA for the CDR3: TGTGCCAGCAGGGACAGGGTTGTCAACGAGCAGTACTTC. The encoded protein is CASRDRVVNEQYF.

The chain carries TRBV5-4 and TRBJ2-2; 7 bases align to TRBD2. V shed 0 bases and J 2 bases; nucleotides not matched to a gene: 4. The germline CDR1 and CDR2 sequences are SGHNT and YYREEE (reference sequence). There are 16 residues in the CDR3. CDR3 bases: TGTGCCAGCAGCTTGGCCTCTAGCGGAAACACCGGGGAGCTGTTTTTT. Amino acids: CASSLASSGNTGELFF.

The J gene is TRBJ2-5, the V gene TRBV2; the D call may be TRBD1 or TRBD2 (5 bases each). CDR3 length: 11 amino acids. Germline V lookup: CDR1 SNHLY, CDR2 FYNNEI. Trimming took off 4 bases at V and 5 bases at J, with 5 bases between the two ends. The CDR3 DNA reads as TGTGCCAGCAGTGGGGGGGAGACCCAGTACTTC. Protein product: CASSGGETQYF.

This chain links TRBV7-2 with TRBJ2-2; D remains unclear. V was clipped by 5 bases and J by 6 bases, with 10 bases between them. This CDR3 contains 13 residues. CDR1 SGHTA and CDR2 FQGNSA come from the germline V gene. The CDR3 DNA sequence: TGTGCCAGCAGCACCAGAAGGTCCGGGGAGCTGTTTTTT. This codes for CASSTRRSGELFF.

DNA of the CDR3: TGTGCCAGTTACGTCGACAGCTCCTACGAGCAGTACTTC. Protein sequence: CASYVDSSYEQYF. V is TRBV9 and J is TRBJ2-7; D might be TRBD1 (5 bases). Germline-derived CDR1 and CDR2 are SGDLS and YYNGEE. V lost 8 bases and J 0 bases, leaving 12 bases between the germline ends. The CDR3 consists of 13 residues.

This rearrangement joins TRBV18 to TRBJ2-3; D gene ambiguous. The germline V and J ends were trimmed by 1 base and 1 base, with 9 bases remaining between them. The CDR3 has 15 amino acids. From germline, CDR1 is KGHSH and CDR2 LQKENI. The CDR3 loop reads CASSPQATGTDTQYF. The CDR3 bases are TGTGCCAGCTCACCACAGGCCACTGGCACAGATACGCAGTATTTT.

J is TRBJ1-2 and V is TRBV5-4; a possible D gene is TRBD1 (5 bases). Germline V lookup: CDR1 SGHNT, CDR2 YYREEE (reference sequence). V lost 0 bases and J lost 0, with 9 bases in between. The CDR3 is made up of 15 amino acids. The DNA of the CDR3 is TGTGCCAGCAGCTTGGCGGCAGGGTCTAACTATGGCTACACCTTC. It specifies CASSLAAGSNYGYTF.

This chain links TRBV7-2 with TRBJ1-1, with 7 positions matching TRBD1. CDR1 is SGHTA and CDR2 is FQGNSA in the germline V gene. The CDR3 sequence is 15 residues long. Trimming removed 4 bases from V and 3 bases from J; junction bases left unmatched: 8. The CDR3: CASSSPQGKDTEAFF. The CDR3 DNA sequence: TGTGCCAGCAGCTCCCCACAGGGGAAGGACACTGAAGCTTTCTTT.

This sequence joins TRBV2 and TRBJ2-5; a possible D gene is TRBD2 (6 bases). The CDR3 consists of 14 residues. Germline assignment: CDR1 SNHLY and CDR2 FYNNEI. V was shortened by 7 bases and J by 11 bases, with 23 bases between the two germline ends. The CDR3 DNA reads TGTGCCAGCAATTTGCAGCGGGTCCAGGTGGGACAGTACTTC. Protein product: CASNLQRVQVGQYF.